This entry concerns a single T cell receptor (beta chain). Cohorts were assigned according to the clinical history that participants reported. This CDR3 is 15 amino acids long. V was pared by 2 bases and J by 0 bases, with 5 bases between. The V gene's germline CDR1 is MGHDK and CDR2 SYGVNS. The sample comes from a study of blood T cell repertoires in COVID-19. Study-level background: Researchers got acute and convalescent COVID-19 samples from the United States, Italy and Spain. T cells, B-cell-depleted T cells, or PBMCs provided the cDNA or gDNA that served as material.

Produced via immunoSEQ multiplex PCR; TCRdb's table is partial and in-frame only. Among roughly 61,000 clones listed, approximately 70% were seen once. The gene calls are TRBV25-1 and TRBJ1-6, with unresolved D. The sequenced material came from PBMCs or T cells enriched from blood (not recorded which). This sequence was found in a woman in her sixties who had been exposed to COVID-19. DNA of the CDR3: TGTGCCAGCAGTGAACCCGGCTCCTATAATTCACCCCTCCACTTT. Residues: CASSEPGSYNSPLHF.